This T cell receptor beta chain was recorded in a study of cytomegalovirus exposure and HLA in healthy donors. Use of 60 Vbeta and 13 Jbeta primers characterized the PCR. The table came from immunoSEQ multiplex PCR; TCRdb's copy has only in-frame clones and leaves some out. This sample has over 100,000 clones, with 82% found just once. The clonotype was recovered from a man aged 25 to 40 in good health and CMV-seropositive. The sequencing input was PBMCs.

CDR3 loop: CASSHGTGGNTIYF. The CDR3 DNA reads TGCGCCAGCAGCCATGGGACAGGGGGAAACACCATATATTTT. The chain joins TRBV5-1 to TRBJ1-3, with 9 positions matching TRBD1. Germline-derived CDR1 and CDR2 are SGHRS and YFSETQ. The J segment lost 4 bases and the V segment lost 4 bases, leaving 3 bases of the junction unmatched. CDR3 length equals 14 residues.